This TCR beta chain is from a study of T cell repertoires in cytomegalovirus infection. Study details: CMV infection together with matching HLA type was indicated by public TCR beta signatures.

V dropped 7 bases and J dropped 5 bases, with 12 bases sitting between them. There are 12 residues in the CDR3. Germline-derived CDR1 and CDR2 are SGHTS and YDEGEE. Only a few counts were recorded for this clonotype. What it recognizes is unknown. TCRdb processed the reads anew with MiXCR; each CDR3 protein has one entry. The sample includes 100,000 to 150,000 distinct CDR3 sequences, 20% to 30% of them seen just once. This TCR was sampled from a human donor in good health (CMV status not recorded). Some clones in this sample may be carry-over from other donors' samples. Material: PBMCs, sequenced either directly or after in vitro stimulation (not recorded which). The chain uses TRBV5-8 and TRBJ2-5, with D hard to call. CDR3 bases: TGTGCCAGCCGGCCGAACCGGGAGACCCAGTACTTC. Translated, it gives CASRPNRETQYF.